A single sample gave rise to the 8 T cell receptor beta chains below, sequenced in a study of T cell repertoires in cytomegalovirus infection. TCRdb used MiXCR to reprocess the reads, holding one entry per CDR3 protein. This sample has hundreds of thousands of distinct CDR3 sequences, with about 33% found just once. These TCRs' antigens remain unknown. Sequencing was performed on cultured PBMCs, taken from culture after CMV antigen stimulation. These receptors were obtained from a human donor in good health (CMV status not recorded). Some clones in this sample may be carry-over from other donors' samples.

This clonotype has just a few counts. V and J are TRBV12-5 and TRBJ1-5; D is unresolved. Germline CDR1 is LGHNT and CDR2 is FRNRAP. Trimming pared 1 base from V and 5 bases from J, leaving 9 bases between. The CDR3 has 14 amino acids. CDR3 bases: TGTGCTAGTGGTTTGGCCACTGGGGATCAGCCCCAGCATTTT. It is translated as CASGLATGDQPQHF. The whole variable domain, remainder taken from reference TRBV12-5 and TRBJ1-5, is DARVTQTPRHKVTEMGQEVTMRCQPILGHNTVFWYRQTMMQGLELLAYFRNRAPLDDSGMPKDRFSAEMPDATLATLKIQPSEPRDSAVYFCASGLATGDQPQHFGDGTRLSIL.

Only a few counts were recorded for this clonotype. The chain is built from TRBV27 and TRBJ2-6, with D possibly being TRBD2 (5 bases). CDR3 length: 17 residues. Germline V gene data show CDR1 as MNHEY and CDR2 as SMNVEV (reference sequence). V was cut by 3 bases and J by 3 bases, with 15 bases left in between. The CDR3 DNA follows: TGTGCCAGCAGTTTTTTCGCCTCCCGGGGTGGGGCCAACGTCCTGACTTTC. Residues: CASSFFASRGGANVLTF.

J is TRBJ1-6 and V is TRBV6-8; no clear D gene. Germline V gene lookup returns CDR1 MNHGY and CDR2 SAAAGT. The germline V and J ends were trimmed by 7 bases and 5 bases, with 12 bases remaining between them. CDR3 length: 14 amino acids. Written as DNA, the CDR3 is TGTGCCAGCAAAACCGACGGAGATAATTCACCCCTCCACTTT. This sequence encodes CASKTDGDNSPLHF.

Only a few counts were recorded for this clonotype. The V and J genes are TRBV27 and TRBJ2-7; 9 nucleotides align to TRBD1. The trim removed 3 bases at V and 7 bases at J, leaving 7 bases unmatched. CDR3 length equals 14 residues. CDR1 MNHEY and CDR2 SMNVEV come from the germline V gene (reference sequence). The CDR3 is CASSFFGTGNEQYF. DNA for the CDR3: TGTGCCAGCAGTTTTTTCGGGACAGGGAATGAGCAGTACTTC.

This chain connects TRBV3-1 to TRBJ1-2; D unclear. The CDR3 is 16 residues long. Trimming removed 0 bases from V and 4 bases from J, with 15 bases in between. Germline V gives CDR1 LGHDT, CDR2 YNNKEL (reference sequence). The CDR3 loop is CASSQDLAGAAYGYTF. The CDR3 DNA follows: TGTGCCAGCAGCCAAGATTTGGCGGGCGCGGCCTATGGCTACACCTTC.

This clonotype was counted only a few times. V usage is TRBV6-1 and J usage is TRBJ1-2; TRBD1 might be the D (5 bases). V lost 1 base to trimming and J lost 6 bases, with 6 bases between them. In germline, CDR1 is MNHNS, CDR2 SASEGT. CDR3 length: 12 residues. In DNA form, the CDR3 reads TGTGCCAGCAGTGAAGGGGGCGATGGCTACACCTTC. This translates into CASSEGGDGYTF.

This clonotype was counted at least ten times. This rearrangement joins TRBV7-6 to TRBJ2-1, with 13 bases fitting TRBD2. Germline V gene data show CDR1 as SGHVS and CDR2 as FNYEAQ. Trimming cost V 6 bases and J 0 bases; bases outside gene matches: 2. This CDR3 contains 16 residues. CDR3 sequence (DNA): TGTGCCAGCAGGGGACTAGCGGGGAGCTCCTACAATGAGCAGTTCTTC. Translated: CASRGLAGSSYNEQFF. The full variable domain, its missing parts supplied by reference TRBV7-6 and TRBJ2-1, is GAGVSQSPRYKVTKRGQDVALRCDPISGHVSLYWYRQALGQGPEFLTYFNYEAQQDKSGLPNDRFSAERPEGSISTLTIQRTEQRDSAMYRCASRGLAGSSYNEQFFGPGTRLTVL.

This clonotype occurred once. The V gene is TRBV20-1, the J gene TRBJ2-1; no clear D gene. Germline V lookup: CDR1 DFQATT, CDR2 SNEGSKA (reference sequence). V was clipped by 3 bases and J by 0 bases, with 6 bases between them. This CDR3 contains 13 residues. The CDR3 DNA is TGCAGTGCTAGGGAAAGCTCCTACAATGAGCAGTTCTTC. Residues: CSARESSYNEQFF.